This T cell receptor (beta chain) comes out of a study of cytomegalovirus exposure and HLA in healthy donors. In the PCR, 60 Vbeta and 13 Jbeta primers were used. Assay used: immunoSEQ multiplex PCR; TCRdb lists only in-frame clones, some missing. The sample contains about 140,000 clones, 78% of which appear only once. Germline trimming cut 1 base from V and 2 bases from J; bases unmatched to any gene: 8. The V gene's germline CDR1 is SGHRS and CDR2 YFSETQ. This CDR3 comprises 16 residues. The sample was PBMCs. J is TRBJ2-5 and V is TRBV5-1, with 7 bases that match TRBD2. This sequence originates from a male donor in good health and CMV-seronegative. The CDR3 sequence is CASSLWGGSEQETQYF. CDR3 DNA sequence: TGCGCCAGCAGCTTGTGGGGAGGGAGTGAACAAGAGACCCAGTACTTC.